This T cell receptor (beta chain) is drawn from a study of neurological immune-mediated disorders. Template-switch 5'RACE cDNA synthesis added a 10-nucleotide unique molecular identifier. From 15-18 subjects, over 160 million TCR-beta sequences were obtained in each sequencing run. TCRdb analysed the 5' RACE reads with MiXCR anew, one entry per CDR3 protein. The sample yields roughly 34,000 distinct CDR3 sequences, 4.6% seen once. This clonotype has at least ten counts. The controls, all healthy individuals, were blood bank volunteers in Maryland, USA. Unsorted libraries were prepared from 2 million PBMCs that had been stored at -80 C. This receptor was identified in a man aged 18 to 29 in good health. The sample taken for sequencing was PBMCs.

The CDR3 DNA reads as TGTGCCAGCAGTGAGGCGAGTTCCGGCTCCTACAATGAGCAGTTCTTC. This codes for CASSEASSGSYNEQFF. This rearrangement joins TRBV25-1 to TRBJ2-1; D unclear. The CDR3 length is 16 residues. Between the trimmed V and J ends, which lost 3 bases and 0 bases, there was a span of 12 bases. Germline V lookup: CDR1 MGHDK, CDR2 SYGVNS.